This record covers a single T cell receptor beta chain. Its antigen is undetermined. This specimen comes from a study of cytomegalovirus exposure and HLA in healthy donors. The CDR3 covers 16 residues. The PCR ran on 60 Vbeta and 13 Jbeta primers. The method was immunoSEQ multiplex PCR; TCRdb's version includes in-frame clones alone and lacks a portion of them. This sample has about 140,000 clones; over 80% occur once, and the top ten carry 1.2%. Findings of the study overall: There were some public TCRs occurring in many donors, but most TCR sequences were rare. Researchers reportedly found TCR beta sequences accurately predicted most subjects' HLA-A and HLA-B alleles. In a later analysis, TCR beta V- and J-gene trimming was associated with a missense DCLRE1C variant.

The clonotype was recovered from a female donor in good health and CMV-seronegative. The chain combines TRBV21-1 with TRBJ2-4; the D call of TRBD1 is as the table states it, not checked on the DNA. TRBV21-1 is a listed pseudogene. Sequenced input: PBMCs. DNA of the CDR3: TGTGACTGGCTGTCTTTAACCGGGACAGGGGTCAACATTCAGTACTTC. Its protein product is CDWLSLTGTGVNIQYF.